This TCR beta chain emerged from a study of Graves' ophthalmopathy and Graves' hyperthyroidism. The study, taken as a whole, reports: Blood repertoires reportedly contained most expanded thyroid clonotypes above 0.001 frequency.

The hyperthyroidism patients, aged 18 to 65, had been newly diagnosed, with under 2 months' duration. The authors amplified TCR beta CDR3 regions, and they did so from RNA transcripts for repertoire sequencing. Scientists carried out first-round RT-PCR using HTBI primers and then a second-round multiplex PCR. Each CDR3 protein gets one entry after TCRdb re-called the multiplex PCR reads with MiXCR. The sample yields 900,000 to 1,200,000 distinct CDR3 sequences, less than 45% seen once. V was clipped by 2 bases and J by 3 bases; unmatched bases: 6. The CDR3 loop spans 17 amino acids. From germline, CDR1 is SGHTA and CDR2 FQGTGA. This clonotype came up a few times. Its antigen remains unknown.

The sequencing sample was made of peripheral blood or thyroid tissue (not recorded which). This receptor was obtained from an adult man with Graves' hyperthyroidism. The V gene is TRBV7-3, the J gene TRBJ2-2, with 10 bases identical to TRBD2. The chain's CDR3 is CASSLFPSGSHTGELFF. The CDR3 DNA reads TGTGCCAGCAGCTTATTTCCTAGCGGGAGTCACACCGGGGAGCTGTTTTTT.